This T cell receptor (beta chain) emerged from a study of T cells in Graves' hyperthyroidism and ophthalmopathy. Study information: The blood sample was taken at first diagnosis, before treatment began. Study results and caveats: Ophthalmopathy was identified by the model a median around 6.9 months ahead of onset.

This clonotype was counted ten times or more. Its antigen remains unknown. Hyperthyroidism, newly diagnosed and lasting under 2 months, affected patients aged 18 to 65. Fresh peripheral blood, roughly 10 ml, was the source of the PBMCs. Germline V lookup: CDR1 SNHLY, CDR2 FYNNEI. The CDR3 totals 14 residues. Trimming took 2 bases from V and 2 from J, leaving 6 bases between them. Authors of the study amplified TCR beta CDR3 regions from RNA transcripts. A first-round RT-PCR of the TCR CDR3 used the HTBI primer set. Each CDR3 protein is one row after TCRdb ran MiXCR on the multiplex PCR reads. The profile covers 450,000 to 600,000 distinct CDR3 sequences, with around 13% appearing a single time and 11% to 15% taken by the ten largest.

The rearrangement uses TRBV2 and TRBJ2-2; D is ambiguous. Sequences were obtained from blood. The source is a woman aged 35 to 49 with Graves' hyperthyroidism. Here the CDR3 DNA reads TGTGCCAGCAGTGAACAGGACAACACCGGGGAGCTGTTTTTT. As protein: CASSEQDNTGELFF.